This T cell receptor beta chain appears in the sequencing data of a study of OX40 agonist ivuxolimab in advanced cancers. Repertoires were generated with immunoSEQ multiplex PCR, while TCRdb's copy carries only in-frame clones and drops some. Of about 73,000 clones detected, approximately 92% appear once; the ten largest clones hold approximately 0.5%. CDR1 is SGHNT, CDR2 YYREEE, per germline (reference sequence). This CDR3 spans 14 amino acids. Losses at the gene ends were 4 bases for V and 5 bases for J; bases not matched to a gene: 4. The starting material was CD4+ or CD8+ T cells sorted from blood, obtained in a trial of the OX40 agonist ivuxolimab. The chain employs TRBV5-4 and TRBJ1-5; 9 positions match TRBD1. The clonotype originates from an adult with an advanced solid tumor such as melanoma, head and neck, liver or kidney cancer. The CDR3 loop reads CASSEQGAHQPQHF. The CDR3 DNA reads TGTGCCAGCAGCGAACAGGGGGCTCATCAGCCCCAGCATTTT.